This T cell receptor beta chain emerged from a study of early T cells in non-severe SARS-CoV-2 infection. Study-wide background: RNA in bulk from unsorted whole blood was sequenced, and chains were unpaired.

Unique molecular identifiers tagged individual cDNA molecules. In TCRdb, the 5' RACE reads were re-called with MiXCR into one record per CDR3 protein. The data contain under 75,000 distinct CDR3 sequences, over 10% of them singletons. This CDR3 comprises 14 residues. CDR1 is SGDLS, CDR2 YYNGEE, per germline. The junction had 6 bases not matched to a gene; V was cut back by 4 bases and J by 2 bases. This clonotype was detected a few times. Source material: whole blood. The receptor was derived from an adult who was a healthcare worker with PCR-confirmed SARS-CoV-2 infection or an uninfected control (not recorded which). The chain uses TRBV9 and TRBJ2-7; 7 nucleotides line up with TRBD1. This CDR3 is CASSSKTGTYEQYF. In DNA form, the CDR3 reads TGTGCCAGCAGCTCAAAGACAGGGACCTACGAGCAGTACTTC.